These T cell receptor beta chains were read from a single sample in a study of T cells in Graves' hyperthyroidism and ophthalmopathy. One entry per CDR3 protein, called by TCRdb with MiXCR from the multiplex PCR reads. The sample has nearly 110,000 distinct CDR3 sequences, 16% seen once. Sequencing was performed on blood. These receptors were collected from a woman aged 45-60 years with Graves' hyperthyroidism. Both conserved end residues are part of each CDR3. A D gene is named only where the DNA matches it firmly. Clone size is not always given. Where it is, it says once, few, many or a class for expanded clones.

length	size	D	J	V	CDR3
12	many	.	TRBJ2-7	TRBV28	CASSFLGHEQYF
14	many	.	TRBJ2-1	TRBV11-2	CASSLATGNNEQFF
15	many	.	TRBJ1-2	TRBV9	CASSVEGSPNYGYTF
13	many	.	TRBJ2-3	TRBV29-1	CSVADSSTDTQYF
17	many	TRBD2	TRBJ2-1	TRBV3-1	CASSRRLAGGGDNEQFF
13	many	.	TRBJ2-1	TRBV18	CASSPLKIYEQFF
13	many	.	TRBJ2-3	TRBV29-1	CSTLGGDVDTQYF
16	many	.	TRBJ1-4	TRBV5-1	CASSLGFGATNEKLFF
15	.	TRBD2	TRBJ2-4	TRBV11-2	CASSPGSGRWNIQYF
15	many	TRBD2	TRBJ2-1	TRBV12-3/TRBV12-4	CASSLGLGSSNEQFF
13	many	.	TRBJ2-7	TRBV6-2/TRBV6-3	CASKQAGSYEQYF
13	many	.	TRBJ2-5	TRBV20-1	CSAKLPLEETQYF
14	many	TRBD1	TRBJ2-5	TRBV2	CASRTGQGGETQYF
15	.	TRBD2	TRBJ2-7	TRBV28	CASSARTSGSWEQYF
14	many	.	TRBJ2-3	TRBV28	CASSLKEVTDTQYF
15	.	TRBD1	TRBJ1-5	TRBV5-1	CASIGDREKNQPQHF
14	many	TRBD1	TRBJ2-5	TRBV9	CASSGGQNQETQYF
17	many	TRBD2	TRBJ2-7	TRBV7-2	CASSYSGTRTKRYEQYF
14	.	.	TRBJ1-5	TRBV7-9	CASSWIGDVQPQHF
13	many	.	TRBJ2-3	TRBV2	CASRARMADTQYF
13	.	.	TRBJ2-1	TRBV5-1	CASRATEPNEQFF
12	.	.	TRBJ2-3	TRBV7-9	CASSSSADTQYF
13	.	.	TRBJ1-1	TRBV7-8	CASSLVFGAEAFF
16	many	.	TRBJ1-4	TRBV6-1	CASGPNRLATNEKLFF
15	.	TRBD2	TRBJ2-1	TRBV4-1	CASSRPIAGVTEQFF
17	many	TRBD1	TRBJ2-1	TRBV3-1	CASSSRTGGYSYNEQFF
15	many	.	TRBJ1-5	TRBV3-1	CASSQGTDSNQPQHF
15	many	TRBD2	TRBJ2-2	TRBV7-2	CASSIRLAGFGELFF
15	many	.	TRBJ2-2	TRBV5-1	CASSFGPANTGELFF
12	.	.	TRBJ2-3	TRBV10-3	CAISGETDTQYF
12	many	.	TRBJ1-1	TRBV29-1	CSVEGVNTEAFF
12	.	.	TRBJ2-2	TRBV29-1	CSVRAAIGELFF
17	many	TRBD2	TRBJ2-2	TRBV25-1	CASSEGWLAGALGELFF
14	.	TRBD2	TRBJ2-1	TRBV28	CASSGGLARNEQFF
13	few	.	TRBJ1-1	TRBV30	CAWTGLGNTEAFF
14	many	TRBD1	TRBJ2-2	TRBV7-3	CASSAQGASGELFF